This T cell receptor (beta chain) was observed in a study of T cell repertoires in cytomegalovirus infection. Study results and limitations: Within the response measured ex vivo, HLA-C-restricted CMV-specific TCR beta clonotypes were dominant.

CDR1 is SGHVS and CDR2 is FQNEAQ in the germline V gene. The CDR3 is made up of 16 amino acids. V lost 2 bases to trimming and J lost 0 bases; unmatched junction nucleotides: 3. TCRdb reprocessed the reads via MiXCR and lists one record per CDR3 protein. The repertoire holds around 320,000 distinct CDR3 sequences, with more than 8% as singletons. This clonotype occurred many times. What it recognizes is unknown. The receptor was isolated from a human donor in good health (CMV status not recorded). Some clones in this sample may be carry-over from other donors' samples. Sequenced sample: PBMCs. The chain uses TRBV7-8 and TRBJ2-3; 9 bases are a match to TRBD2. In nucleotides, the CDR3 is TGTGCCAGCAGCTTATCTAGCGGGGCTAGCACAGATACGCAGTATTTT. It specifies CASSLSSGASTDTQYF.